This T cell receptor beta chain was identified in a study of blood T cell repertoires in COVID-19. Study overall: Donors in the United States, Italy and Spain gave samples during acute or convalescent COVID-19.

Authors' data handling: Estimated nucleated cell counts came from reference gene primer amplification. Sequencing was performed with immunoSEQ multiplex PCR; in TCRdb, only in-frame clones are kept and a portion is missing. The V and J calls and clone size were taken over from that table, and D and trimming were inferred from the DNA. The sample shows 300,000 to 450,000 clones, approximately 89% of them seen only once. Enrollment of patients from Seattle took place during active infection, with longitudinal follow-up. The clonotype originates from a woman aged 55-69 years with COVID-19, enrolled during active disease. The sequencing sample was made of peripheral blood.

The CDR3 DNA is TGTGCCAGCACCAGCAGAATAAGTGGCGGGGGGCTTAATGAGCAGTTCTTC. Translation: CASTSRISGGGLNEQFF. The chain carries TRBV4-2 and TRBJ2-1, with 8 positions matching TRBD2. The CDR3 covers 17 residues. Germline-derived CDR1 and CDR2 are LGHNA and YNFKEQ. Trimming took 7 bases from V and 7 from J; bases not matched to a gene: 18.